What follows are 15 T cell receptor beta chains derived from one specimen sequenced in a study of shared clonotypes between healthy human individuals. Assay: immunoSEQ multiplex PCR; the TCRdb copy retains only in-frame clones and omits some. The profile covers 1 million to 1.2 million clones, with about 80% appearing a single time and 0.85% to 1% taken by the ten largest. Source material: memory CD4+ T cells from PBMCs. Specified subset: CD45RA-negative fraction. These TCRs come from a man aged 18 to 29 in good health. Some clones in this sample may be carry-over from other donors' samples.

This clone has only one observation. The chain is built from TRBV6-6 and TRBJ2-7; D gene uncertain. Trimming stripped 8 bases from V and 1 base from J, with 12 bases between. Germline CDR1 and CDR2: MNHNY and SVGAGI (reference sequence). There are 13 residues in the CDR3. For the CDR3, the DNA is TGTGCCAGCGCCCCCCGGGCTTCCTACGAGCAGTACTTC. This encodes CASAPRASYEQYF.

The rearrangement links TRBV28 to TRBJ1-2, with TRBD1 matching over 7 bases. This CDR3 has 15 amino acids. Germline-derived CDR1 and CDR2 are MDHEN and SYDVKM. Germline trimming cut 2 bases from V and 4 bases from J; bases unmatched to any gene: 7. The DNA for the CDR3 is TGTGCCAGCAGTTTAGCGGGACAGAATTTCTATGGCTACACCTTC. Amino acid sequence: CASSLAGQNFYGYTF.

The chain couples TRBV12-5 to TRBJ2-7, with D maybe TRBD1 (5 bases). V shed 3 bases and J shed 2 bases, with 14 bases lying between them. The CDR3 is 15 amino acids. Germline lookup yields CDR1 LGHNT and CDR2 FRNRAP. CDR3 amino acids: CASGFPLGAAYEQYF. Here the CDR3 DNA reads TGTGCTAGTGGTTTTCCGCTAGGGGCAGCCTACGAGCAGTACTTC. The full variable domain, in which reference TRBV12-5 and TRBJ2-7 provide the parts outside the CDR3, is DARVTQTPRHKVTEMGQEVTMRCQPILGHNTVFWYRQTMMQGLELLAYFRNRAPLDDSGMPKDRFSAEMPDATLATLKIQPSEPRDSAVYFCASGFPLGAAYEQYFGPGTRLTVT.

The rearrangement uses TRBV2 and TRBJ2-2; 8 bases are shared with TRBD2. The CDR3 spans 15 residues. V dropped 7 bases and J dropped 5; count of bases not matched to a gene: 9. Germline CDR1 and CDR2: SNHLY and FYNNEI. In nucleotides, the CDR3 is TGTGCCAGCACCGAAAGCGGGAGTGGAACCGGGGAGCTGTTTTTT. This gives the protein CASTESGSGTGELFF.

The CDR3: CASSEGNGSYSNQPQHF. CDR3 sequence (DNA): TGTGCCAGCAGTGAAGGGAACGGGTCTTATAGCAATCAGCCCCAGCATTTT. The rearrangement uses TRBV6-1 and TRBJ1-5; D uncertain. The V end lost 1 base, the J end lost 0 bases, and 13 bases lay between the germline ends. Germline V gene sequence: CDR1 MNHNS, CDR2 SASEGT. The CDR3 consists of 17 residues.

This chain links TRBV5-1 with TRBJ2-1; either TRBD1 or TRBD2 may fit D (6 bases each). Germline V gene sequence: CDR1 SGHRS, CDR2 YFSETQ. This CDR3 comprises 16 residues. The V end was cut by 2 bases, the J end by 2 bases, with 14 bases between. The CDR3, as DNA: TGCGCCAGCAGCTTCTTATGGGGGGCTACCTACAATGAGCAGTTCTTC. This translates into CASSFLWGATYNEQFF.

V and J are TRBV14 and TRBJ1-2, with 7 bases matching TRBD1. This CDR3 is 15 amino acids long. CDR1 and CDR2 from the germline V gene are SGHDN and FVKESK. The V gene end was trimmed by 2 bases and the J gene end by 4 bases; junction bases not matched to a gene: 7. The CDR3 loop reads CASSQRQGVGYGYTF. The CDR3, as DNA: TGTGCCAGCAGCCAAAGACAGGGTGTGGGCTATGGCTACACCTTC.

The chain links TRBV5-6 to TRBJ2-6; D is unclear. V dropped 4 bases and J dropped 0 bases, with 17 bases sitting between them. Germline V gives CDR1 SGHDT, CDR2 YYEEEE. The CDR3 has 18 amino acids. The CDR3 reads CASSLGPKGFSGANVLTF. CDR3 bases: TGTGCCAGCAGCCTGGGCCCCAAGGGCTTCTCTGGGGCCAACGTCCTGACTTTC.

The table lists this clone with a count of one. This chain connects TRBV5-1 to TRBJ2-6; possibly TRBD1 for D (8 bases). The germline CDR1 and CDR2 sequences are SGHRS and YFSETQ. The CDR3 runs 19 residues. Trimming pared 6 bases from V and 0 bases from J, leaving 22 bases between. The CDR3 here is CASTPRGGTGRSGANVLTF. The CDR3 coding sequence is TGCGCCAGCACCCCGCGGGGAGGGACAGGCCGCTCTGGGGCCAACGTCCTGACTTTC. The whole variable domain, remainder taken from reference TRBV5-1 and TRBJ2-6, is KAGVTQTPRYLIKTRGQQVTLSCSPISGHRSVSWYQQTPGQGLQFLFEYFSETQRNKGNFPGRFSGRQFSNSRSEMNVSTLELGDSALYLCASTPRGGTGRSGANVLTFGAGSRLTVL.

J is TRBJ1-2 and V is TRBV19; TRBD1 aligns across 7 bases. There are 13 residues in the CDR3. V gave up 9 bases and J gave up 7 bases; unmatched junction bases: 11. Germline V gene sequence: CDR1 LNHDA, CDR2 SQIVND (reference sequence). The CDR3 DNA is TGTGCCAGCAGAATTGGGACAGCTCCTGGCTACACCTTC. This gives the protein CASRIGTAPGYTF.

In DNA, the CDR3 is TGTGCCAGCAGTTCAACACTTAACTATGGCTACACCTTC. This sequence encodes CASSSTLNYGYTF. The chain employs TRBV28 and TRBJ1-2, with no clear D. The CDR3 spans 13 residues. Trimming cost V 4 bases and J 1 base, with 7 bases left between them. Per germline, CDR1 MDHEN and CDR2 SYDVKM.

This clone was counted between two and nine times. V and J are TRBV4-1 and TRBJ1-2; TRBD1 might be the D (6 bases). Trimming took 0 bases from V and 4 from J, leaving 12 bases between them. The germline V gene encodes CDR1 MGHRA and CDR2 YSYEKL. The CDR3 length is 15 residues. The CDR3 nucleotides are TGCGCCAGCAGCCAAGATGTGCAGGGGATCTATGGCTACACCTTC. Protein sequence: CASSQDVQGIYGYTF.

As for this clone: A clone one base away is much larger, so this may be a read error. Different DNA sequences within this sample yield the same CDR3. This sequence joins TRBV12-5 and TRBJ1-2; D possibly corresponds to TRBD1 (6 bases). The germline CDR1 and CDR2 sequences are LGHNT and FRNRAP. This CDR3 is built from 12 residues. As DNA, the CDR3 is TGTGCTAGTGGTCCAGGGGCCTATGGCTACACCTTT. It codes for CASGPGAYGYTF.

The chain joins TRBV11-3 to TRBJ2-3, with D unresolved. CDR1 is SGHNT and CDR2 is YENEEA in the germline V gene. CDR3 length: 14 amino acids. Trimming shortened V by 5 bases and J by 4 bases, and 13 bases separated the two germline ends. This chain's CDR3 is CASSGLGSADTQYF. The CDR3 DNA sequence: TGTGCCAGCAGCGGCTTGGGATCGGCAGATACGCAGTATTTT.

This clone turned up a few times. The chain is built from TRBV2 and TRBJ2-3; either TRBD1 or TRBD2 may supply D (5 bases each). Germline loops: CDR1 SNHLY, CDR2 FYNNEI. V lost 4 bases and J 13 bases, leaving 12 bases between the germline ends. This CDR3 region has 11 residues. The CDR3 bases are TGTGCCAGCAGTGCGGGACCCCCAGAGTATTTT. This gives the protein CASSAGPPEYF.